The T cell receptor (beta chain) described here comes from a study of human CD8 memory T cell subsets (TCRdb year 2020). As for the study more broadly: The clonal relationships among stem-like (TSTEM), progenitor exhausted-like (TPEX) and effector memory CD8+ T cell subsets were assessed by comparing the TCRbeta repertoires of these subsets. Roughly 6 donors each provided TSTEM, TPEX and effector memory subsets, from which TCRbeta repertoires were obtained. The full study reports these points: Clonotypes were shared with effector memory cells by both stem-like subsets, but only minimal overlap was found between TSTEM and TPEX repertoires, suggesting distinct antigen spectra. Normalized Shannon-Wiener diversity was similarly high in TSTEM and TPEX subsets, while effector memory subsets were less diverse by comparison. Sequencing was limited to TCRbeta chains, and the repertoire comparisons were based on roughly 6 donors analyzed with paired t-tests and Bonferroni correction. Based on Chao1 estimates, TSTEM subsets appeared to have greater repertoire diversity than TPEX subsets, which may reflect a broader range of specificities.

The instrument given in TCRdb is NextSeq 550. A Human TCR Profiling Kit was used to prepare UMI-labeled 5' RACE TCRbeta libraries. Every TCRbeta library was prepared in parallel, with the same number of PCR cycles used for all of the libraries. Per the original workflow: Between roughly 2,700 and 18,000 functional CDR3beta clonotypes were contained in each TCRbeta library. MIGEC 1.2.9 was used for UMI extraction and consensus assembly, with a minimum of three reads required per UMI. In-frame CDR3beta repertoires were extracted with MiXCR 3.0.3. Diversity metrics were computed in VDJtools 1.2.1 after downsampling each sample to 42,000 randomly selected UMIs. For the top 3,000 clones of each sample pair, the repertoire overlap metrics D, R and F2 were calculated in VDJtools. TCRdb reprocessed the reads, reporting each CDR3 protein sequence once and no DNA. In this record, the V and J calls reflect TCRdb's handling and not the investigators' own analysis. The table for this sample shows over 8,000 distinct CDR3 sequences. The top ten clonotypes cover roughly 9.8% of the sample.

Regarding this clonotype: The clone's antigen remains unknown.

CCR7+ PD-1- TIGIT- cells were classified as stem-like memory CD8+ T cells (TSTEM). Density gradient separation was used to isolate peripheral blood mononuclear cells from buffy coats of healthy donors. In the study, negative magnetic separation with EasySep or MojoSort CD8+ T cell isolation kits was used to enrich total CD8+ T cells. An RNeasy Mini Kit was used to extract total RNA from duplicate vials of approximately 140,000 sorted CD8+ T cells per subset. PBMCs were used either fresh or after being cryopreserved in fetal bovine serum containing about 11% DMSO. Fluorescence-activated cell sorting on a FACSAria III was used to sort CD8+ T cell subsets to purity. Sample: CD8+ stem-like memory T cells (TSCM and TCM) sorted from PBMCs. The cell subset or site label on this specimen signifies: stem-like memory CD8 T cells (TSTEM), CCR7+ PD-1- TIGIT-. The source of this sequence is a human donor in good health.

This receptor carries the CDR3 CASSLALGYGYTF. The sequence is built from TRBV12-3 or TRBV12-4 and TRBJ1-2. From its cysteine to its phenylalanine, the CDR3 spans 13 amino acids. No DNA accompanies this entry.